Each of the 16 T cell receptor beta chains below was sequenced from the same sample in a study of blood T cell repertoires in COVID-19. Generated by immunoSEQ multiplex PCR, the TCRdb table keeps only in-frame clones and is missing some. The sample lists fewer than 200,000 clones, approximately 91% occurring once. Source material: peripheral blood. The source of these receptors is a man aged 18 to 30 with COVID-19, enrolled during active disease.

The CDR3 here is CASSPLSGRQDTQYF. CDR3 sequence (DNA): TGTGCCAGCAGCCCACTTAGCGGGAGACAAGATACGCAGTATTTT. The chain combines TRBV7-2 with TRBJ2-3, with 9 bases aligning to TRBD2. The V gene end was trimmed by 5 bases and the J gene end by 5 bases; junction bases not matched to a gene: 8. Germline CDR1 SGHTA, CDR2 FQGNSA. CDR3 length equals 15 residues.

This chain links TRBV1 with TRBJ1-2; the table's D call, TRBD1, was not checked against the DNA. TRBV1 is a known pseudogene. The CDR3 has 16 residues. This chain's CDR3 is CTSSQATGGWDYGYTF. CDR3 in DNA: TGCACCAGCAGCCAGGCTACAGGGGGTTGGGACTATGGCTACACCTTC.

The rearrangement joins TRBV27 to TRBJ2-7; 14 bases map to TRBD2. This CDR3 is built from 17 residues. J lost 0 bases, V lost 2 bases, and 3 bases had no gene match. CDR1 is MNHEY and CDR2 is SMNVEV in the germline V gene (reference sequence). The CDR3 loop reads CASSLGLAGGYSYEQYF. The CDR3 coding sequence is TGTGCCAGCAGTTTAGGACTAGCGGGAGGATACTCCTACGAGCAGTACTTC.

The chain is built from TRBV5-3 and TRBJ2-1; 8 bases agree with TRBD1. TRBV5-3 is an ORF, with its function uncertain. With 4 bases clipped from V and 12 bases from J, the junction kept 12 bases outside the gene matches. The CDR3 loop spans 14 amino acids. CDR3 region: CARSPFPRGRRQFF. CDR3 in DNA: TGTGCCAGAAGCCCCTTCCCCAGGGGGCGAAGGCAGTTCTTC.

This clone was seen only once. The chain is built from TRBV14 and TRBJ2-7; no clear D gene. This CDR3 comprises 12 residues. The germline CDR1 and CDR2 sequences are SGHDN and FVKESK. V dropped 5 bases and J dropped 2 bases, with 7 bases sitting between them. This CDR3 reads CASSVHAYEQYF. Written as DNA, the CDR3 is TGTGCCAGCAGCGTACATGCCTACGAGCAGTACTTC.

The J gene is TRBJ2-7, the V gene TRBV27; no definite D call. V lost 8 bases and J lost 1, with 6 bases in between. Germline V gene lookup returns CDR1 MNHEY and CDR2 SMNVEV (reference sequence). There are 11 residues in the CDR3. CDR3 nucleotides: TGTGCCAGCTCCAGATCCTACGAGCAGTACTTC. Translation gives CASSRSYEQYF.

The V gene is TRBV5-8, the J gene TRBJ1-2; D ambiguous. The CDR3 consists of 12 residues. CDR1 and CDR2 from the germline V gene are SGHTS and YDEGEE. Trimming cost V 2 bases and J 6 bases, with 8 bases left between them. The CDR3 DNA sequence: TGTGCCAGCAGCTTCGTCAGCGATGGCTACACCTTC. Translation gives CASSFVSDGYTF.

The CDR3 DNA reads as TGTGCCAGCAGTCGGACTAGCGGGACCTACGAGCAGTACTTC. This encodes CASSRTSGTYEQYF. V and J are TRBV27 and TRBJ2-7, with 12 bases lining up with TRBD2. The V gene end was trimmed by 5 bases and the J gene end by 2 bases; junction bases not matched to a gene: 1. The length of the CDR3 is 14 residues. Germline CDR1 reads MNHEY; CDR2 reads SMNVEV (reference sequence).

The chain joins TRBV4-3 to TRBJ1-1, with a tentative D call TRBD1 (5 bases). The V and J ends lost 6 bases and 0 bases respectively, with 14 bases between them. The CDR3 consists of 15 residues. Germline V CDR1 and CDR2: LGHNA, YSLEER. The CDR3 spells CASRVRSGMNTEAFF. The CDR3 DNA follows: TGCGCCAGCAGGGTGAGGTCAGGGATGAACACTGAAGCTTTCTTT.

The rearrangement links TRBV4-1 to TRBJ1-3; D is ambiguous. V dropped 3 bases and J dropped 0 bases, with 24 bases sitting between them. The CDR3 has 20 residues. The germline gives CDR1 MGHRA, CDR2 YSYEKL. The CDR3 bases are TGCGCCAGCAGCCACCCTATTCTAAGGCGGATCTCAGACTCTGGAAACACCATATATTTT. Translated: CASSHPILRRISDSGNTIYF.

As regards this clone: Additional DNA sequences in this sample encode the identical CDR3. The gene calls are TRBV19 and TRBJ2-1; TRBD2 might be the D (5 bases). CDR1 and CDR2 from the germline V gene are LNHDA and SQIVND (reference sequence). CDR3 length: 14 residues. The V and J ends lost 2 bases and 0 bases respectively, with 5 bases between them. The CDR3 DNA reads as TGTGCCAGTAGTATAACTAGCTCCTACAATGAGCAGTTCTTC. Translating it yields CASSITSSYNEQFF.

This clone has just a few counts. The V gene is TRBV28, the J gene TRBJ1-2; D not certain. V gave up 3 bases and J gave up 8 bases, with 13 bases separating them. The CDR3 loop spans 13 amino acids. Germline CDR1 MDHEN, CDR2 SYDVKM. The CDR3 sequence is CASSLIQEGGYTF. CDR3 nucleotide sequence: TGTGCCAGCAGTTTGATTCAGGAGGGAGGCTACACCTTC.

The V and J genes are TRBV5-6 and TRBJ2-2; possible D gene TRBD2, 5 bases. In germline, CDR1 is SGHDT, CDR2 YYEEEE. Trimming pared 4 bases from V and 5 bases from J, leaving 6 bases between. This CDR3 has 12 amino acids. CDR3: CASSAGTGELFF. The DNA for the CDR3 is TGTGCCAGCAGCGCGGGTACCGGGGAGCTGTTTTTT.

A note on this clone: One junction end disagrees with the germline gene, perhaps due to a read error. The genes are TRBV19 and TRBJ1-4; D is undetermined. The germline V gene encodes CDR1 LNHDA and CDR2 SQIVND (reference sequence). The CDR3 totals 15 residues. The DNA for the CDR3 is TGTGCCAGCAGTACCACCCCCATTGGGAGTGAAAAACTGCTTTTT. Protein sequence: CASSTTPIGSEKLLF.

The table lists this clone with a count of one. This rearrangement joins TRBV9 to TRBJ2-2; a weak D match, TRBD1 (6 bases). V shed 1 base and J shed 2 bases, with 12 bases lying between them. Germline CDR1 is SGDLS and CDR2 is YYNGEE. The CDR3 loop spans 16 amino acids. The CDR3 reads CASSVLSGGNTGELFF. The CDR3 nucleotides are TGTGCCAGCAGCGTACTGTCTGGGGGCAACACCGGGGAGCTGTTTTTT.

The gene calls are TRBV28 and TRBJ2-1; D might be TRBD2 (5 bases). Germline V CDR1 and CDR2: MDHEN, SYDVKM. The CDR3 has 13 residues. The V end was cut by 3 bases, the J end by 5 bases, with 8 bases between. CDR3 nucleotide sequence: TGTGCCAGCAGTTTGGACTCGAACAATGAGCAGTTCTTC. Translation gives CASSLDSNNEQFF.